Listed below are T cell receptor beta chains from one sample, sequenced in a study of T cells in localized non-small cell lung cancer. Data came from immunoSEQ multiplex PCR; TCRdb stores just in-frame clones and leaves some out. The data hold approximately 54,000 clones, with 70% to 90% observed a single time. The sequences come from peripheral blood, collected before any cancer treatment. Receptors originate from a woman aged 40-69 years with stage I lung adenocarcinoma. The CDR3 runs from the conserved cysteine through the conserved F or W. The D gene is left open where the match is weak. Not all rows give a size; the values are once, few, many and, for expanded clones, a class.

- - TRBJ1-1 TRBV11-2 CASSYLGTEAFF TGTGCCAGCAGTTATCTGGGCACTGAAGCTTTCTTT
- - TRBJ2-3 TRBV6-4 CASSDSGGADTQYF TGTGCCAGCAGTGACTCGGGGGGGGCGGATACGCAGTATTTT
TRBD2 - TRBJ2-3 TRBV25-1 CASSLKTSGADTQYF TGTGCCAGCAGCCTCAAGACTAGCGGAGCAGATACGCAGTATTTT
- - TRBJ1-3 TRBV6-5 CASSYGSGTGNTIYF TGTGCCAGCAGTTACGGTTCGGGAACTGGAAACACCATATATTTT
TRBD1 once TRBJ1-5 TRBV6-1 CASSVDRGHKPQHF TGTGCCAGCAGTGTCGACAGGGGGCATAAGCCCCAGCATTTT
- - TRBJ1-5 TRBV7-2 CASSDSGYSNQPQHF TGTGCCAGCAGCGATTCAGGATATAGCAATCAGCCCCAGCATTTT
TRBD2 - TRBJ2-1 TRBV5-1 CASSLGLAGVLTQFF TGCGCCAGCAGCTTGGGACTAGCGGGGGTTCTTACGCAGTTCTTC
TRBD2 once TRBJ2-1 TRBV6-1 CASSALPAGGSSYNEQFF TGTGCCAGCAGTGCTTTGCCAGCGGGGGGAAGCTCCTACAATGAGCAGTTCTTC
- - TRBJ1-4 TRBV6-1 CASSGIMNEKLFF TGTGCCAGCAGTGGGATTATGAATGAAAAACTGTTTTTT
- - TRBJ2-1 TRBV30 CAWSGLEQFF TGTGCCTGGAGTGGCCTCGAGCAGTTCTTC
- - TRBJ2-5 TRBV5-1 CASSLSSTSRETQYF TGCGCCAGCAGCTTGTCCTCTACTAGCCGAGAGACCCAGTACTTC
- - TRBJ1-2 TRBV28 CASSYQGYGYTF TGTGCCAGCAGTTACCAGGGTTATGGCTACACCTTC
- - TRBJ2-3 TRBV4-2 CASSLNPDRTDTQYF TGTGCCAGCAGCCTCAATCCGGATCGCACAGATACGCAGTATTTT
- - TRBJ1-1 TRBV19 CASKGVITEAFF TGTGCCAGTAAAGGGGTTATCACTGAAGCTTTCTTT
- - TRBJ1-2 TRBV6-4 CASMGLGTGYGYTF TGTGCCAGCATGGGTCTCGGGACGGGCTATGGCTACACCTTC
- - TRBJ1-5 TRBV27 CASSFDNRPNQPQHF TGTGCCAGCAGTTTCGATAACAGGCCCAATCAGCCCCAGCATTTT
- - TRBJ2-1 TRBV6-9 CASSHRRGEVDMFTSYNEQFF TGTGCCAGCAGTCATAGGCGCGGAGAGGTTGACATGTTTACCTCCTACAATGAGCAGTTCTTC
- - TRBJ1-1 TRBV29-1 CSVGENTEAFF TGCAGCGTTGGGGAGAACACTGAAGCTTTCTTT
TRBD1 - TRBJ1-6 TRBV7-9 CASSSTGTGWANSPLHF TGTGCCAGCAGCTCGACCGGGACAGGGTGGGCGAATTCACCCCTCCACTTT
TRBD1 - TRBJ2-7 TRBV18 CASSPFGTGGNYEQYF TGTGCCAGCTCACCATTCGGGACAGGGGGGAACTACGAGCAGTACTTC
- few TRBJ2-5 TRBV2 CASRERTAQETQYF TGTGCCAGCAGGGAACGGACAGCTCAAGAGACCCAGTACTTC
- - TRBJ2-3 TRBV28 CASSTDTQYF TGTGCCAGCTCCACAGATACGCAGTATTTT
- - TRBJ1-5 TRBV6-5 CASRIREYSNQPQHF TGTGCCAGCAGAATCCGGGAGTATAGCAATCAGCCCCAGCATTTT
- - TRBJ1-4 TRBV30 CAWSVGGNEKLFF TGTGCCTGGAGTGTCGGGGGCAATGAAAAACTGTTTTTT
- - TRBJ1-1 TRBV7-2 CASILRGGTEAFF TGTGCCAGCATCCTCCGGGGGGGCACTGAAGCTTTCTTT
- - TRBJ2-5 TRBV9 CASSVGPTPDLSETQYF TGTGCCAGCAGCGTAGGCCCCACCCCCGACTTAAGTGAGACCCAGTACTTC
TRBD1 - TRBJ2-2 TRBV6-5 CASTPGTGATGELFF TGTGCCAGCACCCCCGGGACAGGAGCCACCGGGGAGCTGTTTTTT
- - TRBJ2-7 TRBV6-5 CASSYFHEQYF TGTGCCAGCAGTTACTTTCACGAGCAGTACTTC
- - TRBJ2-5 TRBV6-1 CASSALGRGLQETQYF TGTGCCAGCAGTGCCCTGGGGAGGGGGCTCCAAGAGACCCAGTACTTC
TRBD1 few TRBJ2-5 TRBV7-2 CASSATGGWETQYF TGTGCCAGCAGCGCTACAGGGGGCTGGGAGACCCAGTACTTC
- few TRBJ1-1 TRBV25-1 CASSEYAGAGTEAFF TGTGCCAGCAGTGAATATGCGGGGGCTGGCACTGAAGCTTTCTTT
- few TRBJ2-2 TRBV6-6 CATRAGSTGELFF TGTGCCACCAGAGCCGGGTCCACCGGGGAGCTGTTTTTT
- - TRBJ1-6 TRBV27 CASSLSAGISSPLHF TGTGCCAGCAGTTTATCGGCAGGGATATCCTCACCCCTCCACTTT
TRBD1 - TRBJ1-1 TRBV9 CASSLTDRVTEAFF TGTGCCAGCAGCCTCACAGACAGGGTAACTGAAGCTTTCTTT
TRBD1 - TRBJ2-5 TRBV19 CASSAGTGREETQYF TGTGCCAGTAGTGCCGGGACAGGGAGGGAAGAGACCCAGTACTTC
- - TRBJ2-7 TRBV9 CASSVGDSQPYEQYF TGTGCCAGCAGCGTAGGGGACTCCCAACCTTACGAGCAGTACTTC
- - TRBJ2-7 TRBV4-3 CASSQVHEQYF TGCGCCAGCAGCCAAGTCCACGAGCAGTACTTC
TRBD2 - TRBJ2-2 TRBV4-3 CASSYFAGGPYTGELFF TGCGCCAGCAGCTACTTTGCGGGGGGGCCCTACACCGGGGAGCTGTTTTTT
TRBD1 - TRBJ1-5 TRBV29-1 CSAGTGVSNQPQHF TGCAGCGCTGGGACAGGTGTGAGCAATCAGCCCCAGCATTTT
- - TRBJ1-5 TRBV30 CAWSRQGDQPQHF TGTGCCTGGAGTCGGCAGGGCGATCAGCCCCAGCATTTT
- medium-sized TRBJ2-1 TRBV2 CASSDRWRDNEQFF TGTGCCAGCAGTGATAGGTGGCGGGACAATGAGCAGTTCTTC
- - TRBJ2-1 TRBV25-1 CASTKDGDSYNEQFF TGTGCCAGCACTAAAGACGGTGACTCCTACAATGAGCAGTTCTTC
TRBD1 - TRBJ2-7 TRBV5-8 CASSLGTGGRGYEQYF TGTGCCAGCAGCTTGGGGACAGGGGGCCGAGGATACGAGCAGTACTTC
- - TRBJ2-5 TRBV12-5 CASGRSEQETQYF TGTGCTAGTGGTAGGTCTGAACAAGAGACCCAGTACTTC
- - TRBJ1-5 TRBV6-1 CASTAGYSNQPQHF TGTGCCAGCACCGCAGGTTATAGCAATCAGCCCCAGCATTTT
- - TRBJ2-7 TRBV29-1 CSVSQGLSYEQYF TGCAGCGTTTCGCAGGGCCTCTCCTACGAGCAGTACTTC
- - TRBJ1-1 TRBV19 CASSSQGIHTEAFF TGTGCCAGTAGTAGCCAGGGAATACACACTGAAGCTTTCTTT
- - TRBJ2-2 TRBV5-1 CASSLRLQDDTGELFF TGCGCCAGCAGCTTGAGGTTACAAGACGACACCGGGGAGCTGTTTTTT
TRBD2 - TRBJ2-1 TRBV7-3 CASSLVAGAYNEQFF TGTGCCAGCAGCTTAGTAGCGGGGGCCTACAATGAGCAGTTCTTC
TRBD2 - TRBJ2-3 TRBV2 CASRTSGTDTQYF TGTGCCAGCCGAACTAGCGGGACAGATACGCAGTATTTT
- - TRBJ2-5 TRBV29-1 CSVEDNMGETQYF TGCAGCGTTGAAGATAACATGGGGGAGACCCAGTACTTC
TRBD1 - TRBJ2-1 TRBV30 CAWSVLGGLDEQFF TGTGCCTGGAGTGTACTAGGGGGCCTGGATGAGCAGTTCTTC
- - TRBJ2-5 TRBV5-1 CASSLTTGLRVGETQYF TGCGCCAGCAGCTTGACTACAGGGTTACGGGTGGGAGAGACCCAGTACTTC
TRBD1 - TRBJ2-1 TRBV25-1 CASSLQGGNEQFF TGTGCCAGCAGTCTACAGGGGGGCAATGAGCAGTTCTTC
- - TRBJ1-1 TRBV30 CAWSGRQGGGTEAFF TGTGCCTGGAGTGGCCGCCAGGGAGGAGGCACTGAAGCTTTCTTT